This T cell receptor (beta chain) was found in a study of metastatic and nonmetastatic thyroid tumors. Study context: Patients with malignant and benign thyroid disease provided blood and tumor or nodule tissue, whose repertoires were compared.

V lost 6 bases and J lost 2, with 8 bases in between. CDR1 is LGHNA and CDR2 is YNFKEQ in the germline V gene. CDR3 length: 12 amino acids. This clone showed up many times. Its antigen is not known. Regarding the study as a whole: Malignant thyroid tumors reportedly exceeded benign nodules significantly in TCR beta diversity, with the difference appearing in blood and tumor.

Among the patients, none had received any treatment before thyroid surgery. Under the authors' procedure: Between-group CDR3 differences, defined by clinicopathological status, yielded a distant-metastasis classifier for papillary thyroid cancer. With MiXCR, TCRdb reprocessed the PCR reads. None of the V and J calls come from the authors' own analysis; TCRdb made them. The sample includes about 49,000 clones, approximately 22% seen only once; the top ten take more than 3.5%. Sequenced sample: blood. This TCR was sampled from a female donor with papillary thyroid cancer or a benign thyroid nodule (not recorded which). Some clones in this sample may be carry-over from other donors' samples. The rearrangement joins TRBV4-2 to TRBJ2-7, with D possibly being TRBD1 (5 bases). The CDR3 region has the DNA TGTGCCAGCAGTGACAGTCCCTACGAGCAGTACTTC. This encodes CASSDSPYEQYF.